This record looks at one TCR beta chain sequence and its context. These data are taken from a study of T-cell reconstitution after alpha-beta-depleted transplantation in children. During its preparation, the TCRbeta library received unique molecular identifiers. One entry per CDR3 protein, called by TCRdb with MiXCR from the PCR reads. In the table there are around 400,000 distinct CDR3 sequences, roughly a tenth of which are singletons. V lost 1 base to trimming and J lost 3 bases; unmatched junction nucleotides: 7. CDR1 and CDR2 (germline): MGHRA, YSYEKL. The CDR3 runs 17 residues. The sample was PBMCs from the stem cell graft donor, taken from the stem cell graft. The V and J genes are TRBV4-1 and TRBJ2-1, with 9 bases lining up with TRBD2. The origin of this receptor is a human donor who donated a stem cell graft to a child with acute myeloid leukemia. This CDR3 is CASSQGAGGSIYNEQFF. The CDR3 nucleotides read TGCGCCAGCAGCCAAGGAGCGGGGGGCTCGATCTACAATGAGCAGTTCTTC.